This TCR beta chain appears in the sequencing data of a study of neurological immune-mediated disorders. Via MiXCR, TCRdb re-called the 5' RACE reads, giving one row per CDR3 protein. The sample consists of more than 95,000 distinct CDR3 sequences, about 10% of them appearing once. The CDR3 has 15 amino acids. Per germline, CDR1 SGHRS and CDR2 YFSETQ. V shed 4 bases and J 1 base; nucleotides not matched to a gene: 7. The time point here: longitudinal time-point 3. PBMCs numbering 2 million and stored at -80 C yielded the unsorted libraries. This clonotype showed up many times. The V gene is TRBV5-1, the J gene TRBJ2-5, with 7 nucleotides matching TRBD1. The sample was PBMCs. The source is a female donor with HTLV-1-associated myelopathy (HAM/TSP). The DNA of the CDR3 is TGCGCCAGCAGCCCGGGACAGACTCGCCAAGAGACCCAGTACTTC. It translates to CASSPGQTRQETQYF.